The 24 T cell receptor beta chains below were found in one sample sequenced in a study of Graves' ophthalmopathy and Graves' hyperthyroidism. The authors amplified TCR beta CDR3 regions, and they did so from RNA transcripts for repertoire sequencing. First-round RT-PCR used HTBI primers; second-round multiplex PCR followed. One entry per CDR3 protein results from TCRdb running MiXCR on the multiplex PCR reads. Of 450,000 to 600,000 distinct CDR3 sequences listed, less than 45% are singletons. The sample comprised peripheral blood or thyroid tissue (not recorded which). These receptors were obtained from an adult man with Graves' hyperthyroidism.

In the case of this clonotype: A much larger clone differs from this one at a single base, so this may be a read error. The rearrangement links TRBV2 to TRBJ2-7, with 8 nucleotides matching TRBD1. The CDR3 has 15 residues. Germline V gene data show CDR1 as SNHLY and CDR2 as FYNNEI. V lost 4 bases, J lost 0 bases, and 5 bases stayed unmatched. The CDR3 protein is CASSGGQADSYEQYF. The CDR3 region has the DNA TGTGCCAGCAGTGGGGGACAGGCGGACTCCTACGAGCAGTACTTC.

Turning to this clonotype: A single base separates this from a much larger clone, so it may be a read error. The chain carries TRBV3-1 and TRBJ2-5; 8 bases are shared with TRBD2. Germline V gene data show CDR1 as LGHDT and CDR2 as YNNKEL (reference sequence). This CDR3 is built from 11 residues. CDR3 nucleotides: TGTGTCAGCAGTCAGCGGGGGCGCCAGTACTTC. Its translation is CVSSQRGRQYF.

The J gene is TRBJ1-1, the V gene TRBV24-1, with 8 positions matching TRBD1. From germline, CDR1 is KGHDR and CDR2 SFDVKD. This CDR3 is 15 amino acids long. The J segment lost 3 bases and the V segment lost 12 bases, leaving 14 bases of the junction unmatched. The CDR3 DNA reads as TGTGCCGGCAGTTTGTTAGACAGGGGCGACACTGAAGCTTTCTTT. It codes for CAGSLLDRGDTEAFF.

This clonotype has just a few counts. The germline gene is not matched at one end of the junction; a read error may be the cause. The chain has TRBV7-8 and TRBJ2-7; 12 nucleotides align to TRBD1. The J call may be wrong; the DNA end is better matched by TRBJ2-5. Germline CDR1 SGHVS, CDR2 FQNEAQ. This CDR3 comprises 15 residues. CDR3 in amino acids: CASSLGTGGVETQYF. CDR3 in DNA: TGTGCCAGCAGTTTAGGGACAGGGGGCGTCGAGACCCAGTACTTC.

This clonotype was counted at least ten times. The chain combines TRBV6-1 with TRBJ1-1; D gene unclear. V shed 4 bases and J shed 1 base, with 7 bases lying between them. Per germline, CDR1 MNHNS and CDR2 SASEGT. The CDR3 totals 13 residues. CDR3 amino acids: CASSARKNTEAFF. DNA for the CDR3: TGTGCCAGCAGTGCTCGGAAGAACACTGAAGCTTTCTTT.

A note on this clonotype: This clone may be a read error of a much larger clone one base away. V is TRBV6-5 and J is TRBJ2-5, with TRBD1 matching over 7 bases. The CDR3 length is 13 residues. V was clipped by 10 bases and J by 4 bases; unmatched bases: 9. Germline-derived CDR1 and CDR2 are MNHEY and SVGAGI. In DNA, the CDR3 is TGTGCCAACATCCCCCCAGGGGGAGAGACCCAGTACTTC. Translation: CANIPPGGETQYF.

This chain connects TRBV2 to TRBJ2-5; no clear D gene. CDR3 length: 13 residues. Germline V CDR1 and CDR2: SNHLY, FYNNEI. Trimming cost V 4 bases and J 1 base, with 7 bases left between them. The CDR3 sequence: CASSGTRQETQYF. CDR3 nucleotide sequence: TGTGCCAGCAGTGGGACCCGCCAAGAGACCCAGTACTTC.

The chain has TRBV2 and TRBJ1-2; D is unresolved. V lost 3 bases and J 8 bases, leaving 10 bases between the germline ends. The CDR3 is 12 residues long. CDR1 SNHLY and CDR2 FYNNEI come from the germline V gene. DNA of the CDR3: TGTGCCAGCAGTGACGGCGGGTTAGGCTACACCTTC. Amino acids: CASSDGGLGYTF.

Only one count was recorded for this clonotype. The chain recombines TRBV5-1 with TRBJ1-2; possible D gene TRBD1, 5 bases. Trimming cost V 2 bases and J 5 bases, with 13 bases left between them. This CDR3 is built from 14 residues. The germline CDR1 and CDR2 sequences are SGHRS and YFSETQ. This CDR3 is CASSLQGAEYGYTF. For the CDR3, the DNA is TGCGCCAGCAGCTTACAAGGGGCTGAATATGGCTACACCTTC.

This clonotype was counted between two and nine times. This chain links TRBV9 with TRBJ2-1; 7 bases agree with TRBD1. V gave up 1 base and J gave up 4 bases; unmatched junction bases: 5. Germline CDR1 and CDR2: SGDLS and YYNGEE. The CDR3 loop spans 15 amino acids. CDR3: CASSVMGTVYNEQFF. For the CDR3, the DNA is TGTGCCAGCAGCGTAATGGGGACAGTATACAATGAGCAGTTCTTC. Full variable domain (missing parts from reference TRBV9 and TRBJ2-1): DSGVTQTPKHLITATGQRVTLRCSPRSGDLSVYWYQQSLDQGLQFLIQYYNGEERAKGNILERFSAQQFPDLHSELNLSSLELGDSALYFCASSVMGTVYNEQFFGPGTRLTVL.

The V call is TRBV10-1, the J call TRBJ1-5; D is uncertain. V was cut by 0 bases and J by 7 bases, with 7 bases left in between. Germline V CDR1 and CDR2: WNHNN, SYGVQD (reference sequence). This CDR3 is 13 amino acids long. The CDR3 is CASSESETQPQHF. CDR3 DNA sequence: TGCGCCAGCAGTGAGTCCGAAACGCAGCCCCAGCATTTT.

The rearrangement joins TRBV27 to TRBJ1-4; D gene uncertain. Germline loops: CDR1 MNHEY, CDR2 SMNVEV (reference sequence). V was shortened by 1 base and J by 8 bases, with 8 bases between the two germline ends. This CDR3 contains 13 residues. The DNA of the CDR3 is TGTGCCAGCAGTTTATTAAGCAGAGAAAAACTGTTTTTT. It is translated as CASSLLSREKLFF.

A word on this clonotype: This clone may be a read error of a much larger clone one base away. The CDR3 nucleotides are TGTGCCAGCAGCAAGGGACCTGGAAACACCATATATTTT. Residues: CASSKGPGNTIYF. This sequence joins TRBV11-2 and TRBJ1-3; perhaps TRBD1 as D (5 bases). Trimming removed 5 bases from V and 2 bases from J, with 7 bases in between. This CDR3 region has 13 residues. Germline V gene lookup returns CDR1 SGHAT and CDR2 FQNNGV. The variable domain in full, with the rest retrieved from reference TRBV11-2 and TRBJ1-3, is EAGVAQSPRYKIIEKRQSVAFWCNPISGHATLYWYQQILGQGPKLLIQFQNNGVVDDSQLPKDRFSAERLKGVDSTLKIQPAKLEDSAVYLCASSKGPGNTIYFGEGSWLTVV.

The chain links TRBV29-1 to TRBJ2-5; TRBD1 agrees at 9 bases. The CDR3 is made up of 14 amino acids. Losses at the gene ends were 8 bases for V and 2 bases for J; bases not matched to a gene: 9. Looked up from germline, CDR1 is SQVTM and CDR2 is ANQGSEA. The CDR3 DNA is TGCAGCTTAGCTCGGGACAGGGCGCAAGAGACCCAGTACTTC. Its protein is CSLARDRAQETQYF.

V usage is TRBV27 and J usage is TRBJ1-5; unclear D gene. V was shortened by 8 bases and J by 0 bases, with 20 bases between the two germline ends. This CDR3 is built from 17 residues. From germline, CDR1 is MNHEY and CDR2 SMNVEV (reference sequence). The CDR3 bases are TGTGCCAGCCGGATGAGGGCTGTCCAGCTTAGCAATCAGCCCCAGCATTTT. Its translation: CASRMRAVQLSNQPQHF.

The sample holds a few counts of this clonotype. The V call is TRBV25-1, the J call TRBJ1-1, with TRBD1 as a possible D gene (6 bases). There are 12 residues in the CDR3. Deletions cut 11 bases from V and 5 bases from J, with 15 bases between. Germline assignment: CDR1 MGHDK and CDR2 SYGVNS. The CDR3 here is CAVWTAGTEAFF. The CDR3 DNA reads TGTGCCGTGTGGACAGCGGGAACTGAAGCTTTCTTT. Variable domain in full (rest from reference TRBV25-1 and TRBJ1-1): EADIYQTPRYLVIGTGKKITLECSQTMGHDKMYWYQQDPGMELHLIHYSYGVNSTEKGDLSSESTVSRIRTEHFPLTLESARPSHTSQYLCAVWTAGTEAFFGQGTRLTVV.

This clonotype was detected only a few times. The CDR3, as DNA: TGTGCCAGCGGTGGTGGGGTGAACACTGAAGCTTTCTTT. Translated, it gives CASGGGVNTEAFF. V gene TRBV6-5 combines with J gene TRBJ1-1; unclear D gene. There are 13 residues in the CDR3. The V gene's germline CDR1 is MNHEY and CDR2 SVGAGI. V was pared by 8 bases and J by 0 bases, with 10 bases between.

This clonotype occurred many times. V gene TRBV13 combines with J gene TRBJ2-2; D is uncertain. The CDR3 spans 14 residues. The germline gives CDR1 PRHDT, CDR2 FYEKMQ (reference sequence). The V end was cut by 0 bases, the J end by 5 bases, with 7 bases between. CDR3 region: CASSLGSSTGELFF. The CDR3 nucleotides are TGTGCCAGCAGCTTAGGCTCGTCTACCGGGGAGCTGTTTTTT.

This clonotype was detected many times. The rearrangement joins TRBV6-1 to TRBJ1-2; D ambiguous. Trimming shortened V by 5 bases and J by 0 bases, and 7 bases separated the two germline ends. The CDR3 spans 13 residues. Germline lookup yields CDR1 MNHNS and CDR2 SASEGT. CDR3 region: CASSNSPNYGYTF. DNA for the CDR3: TGTGCCAGCAGTAACAGCCCTAACTATGGCTACACCTTC.

Note on this clonotype: One end of the junction is discordant with germline, which a read error may explain. The chain recombines TRBV6-5 with TRBJ2-7; 12 bases match TRBD2. From germline, CDR1 is MNHEY and CDR2 SVGAGI. CDR3 length equals 15 residues. CDR3 coding DNA: TGTGCCAGCAGTCAGACTAGCGGGAGAGGGTACGAGCAGTGCTTC. Translation: CASSQTSGRGYEQCF.

The table lists this clonotype with many counts. The rearrangement links TRBV12-3 or TRBV12-4 to TRBJ1-4; 9 positions agree with TRBD1. There are 13 residues in the CDR3. The V and J ends lost 5 bases and 13 bases, in that order; junction bases with no gene match: 8. In nucleotides, the CDR3 is TGTGCCAGCAGTGGGGACAGGGCGAAGGCACTGTTTTTT. This codes for CASSGDRAKALFF.

This clonotype was found many times. The chain recombines TRBV2 with TRBJ1-5; D is uncertain. Germline V gives CDR1 SNHLY, CDR2 FYNNEI. This CDR3 is 12 amino acids long. V was trimmed by 4 bases and J by 5 bases, leaving 6 bases between them. The CDR3 DNA sequence: TGTGCCAGCAGTGTTCTCGATCAGCCCCAGCATTTT. It encodes CASSVLDQPQHF.

This clonotype was picked up many times. The rearrangement joins TRBV5-8 to TRBJ2-7; TRBD2 might be the D (5 bases). The V end lost 6 bases, the J end lost 4 bases, and 14 bases lay between the germline ends. Per the germline V gene, CDR1 is SGHTS and CDR2 is YDEGEE. CDR3 size: 13 residues. The CDR3 DNA reads TGTGCCAGCACTCGGAGGTCGAGGTACGAGCAGTACTTC. Protein: CASTRRSRYEQYF.

This clonotype was picked up many times. The V gene is TRBV29-1, the J gene TRBJ1-3, with D uncertain. The CDR3 runs 15 residues. The V gene's germline CDR1 is SQVTM and CDR2 ANQGSEA. Trimming took off 4 bases at V and 0 bases at J, with 13 bases between the two ends. CDR3 amino acids: CSVGELGLSGNTIYF. CDR3 bases: TGCAGCGTTGGAGAGCTGGGTCTCTCTGGAAACACCATATATTTT.